What follows is one T cell receptor beta chain and its context. Its antigen remains unidentified. TCRdb keeps only in-frame clones here, not all; method: immunoSEQ multiplex PCR. The top ten hold more than 5% of the sample, which has tens of thousands of clones, about 87% seen once. Germline lookup yields CDR1 LGHDT and CDR2 YNNKEL (reference sequence). Losses at the gene ends were 5 bases for V and 6 bases for J; bases not matched to a gene: 7. This CDR3 is built from 14 residues. This sample was taken from a study of T cell responses to AZD1222 COVID-19 vaccine. Study-level points and caveats: Nearly half of unique spike-specific TCRs reportedly avoided B.1.351 and B.1.1.7 mutated regions. The sample set comprised mostly white British donors with more females, and clonal diversity was possibly underestimated.

This chain uses TRBV3-1 (or the pseudogene TRBV3-2) with TRBJ1-1, with 9 bases matching TRBD1. Sequencing used peripheral blood, obtained on day 0 of AZD1222 vaccination. This clonotype originated in an adult in good health. The CDR3 DNA follows: TGTGCCAGCAGCACCTACAGGGGGCTGGCTGAAGCTTTCTTT. Translated: CASSTYRGLAEAFF.